The rows below give T cell receptor beta chains drawn from one sample of a study of CD8 T cells in ankylosing spondylitis. TCRdb re-called the 5' RACE reads with MiXCR, one entry per CDR3 protein. The sample lists hundreds of thousands of distinct CDR3 sequences, 9.5% to 15% occurring once. The sequencing input was blood, either unsorted or a sorted T cell fraction (not recorded which). The receptors originated from a male donor with ankylosing spondylitis. The CDR3 runs from the conserved cysteine through the conserved F or W. A D gene is named only where the DNA matches it firmly. Size is omitted from some rows. Given values are once, few, many or a class for expanded clones.

D gene	clone size	V gene	J gene	CDR3 protein	CDR3 DNA
.	.	TRBV12-3/TRBV12-4	TRBJ2-1	CASTSLAFGSGSIGEQFF	TGTGCCAGCACCTCCTTAGCTTTCGGGAGTGGATCCATTGGAGAGCAGTTCTTC
.	many	TRBV3-1	TRBJ1-1	CASSQGSLGAFF	TGTGCCAGCAGCCAGGGAAGTCTAGGGGCTTTCTTT
.	.	TRBV28	TRBJ1-1	CASRRRGRLNTEAFF	TGTGCCAGCAGGCGTAGGGGACGGCTGAACACTGAAGCTTTCTTT
TRBD1	few	TRBV12-3/TRBV12-4	TRBJ1-5	CASSWDRGLKQPQHF	TGTGCCAGCAGCTGGGACAGGGGGCTCAAACAGCCCCAGCATTTT
.	few	TRBV24-1	TRBJ2-1	CATSDRTAYNEQFF	TGTGCCACCAGTGACCGGACCGCCTACAATGAGCAGTTCTTC
.	.	TRBV5-1	TRBJ1-2	CASSLDSDSFYGYTF	TGCGCCAGCAGCTTGGACTCGGACAGCTTCTATGGCTACACCTTC
TRBD2	few	TRBV12-3/TRBV12-4	TRBJ2-3	CASSRGLAGTDTQYF	TGTGCCAGCAGTCGGGGACTAGCGGGCACAGATACGCAGTATTTT
.	few	TRBV10-3	TRBJ1-5	CAISESWGGSNQPQHF	TGTGCCATCAGTGAGTCGTGGGGGGGAAGCAATCAGCCCCAGCATTTT
.	.	TRBV6-1	TRBJ2-3	CASSEPRRVDTQYF	TGTGCCAGCAGTGAACCCCGGAGGGTAGATACGCAGTATTTT
.	.	TRBV3-1	TRBJ1-5	CATLPFQPQHF	TGTGCCACCCTCCCCTTCCAGCCCCAGCATTTT
TRBD2	few	TRBV4-2	TRBJ2-1	CASSLKAGGRQNEQFF	TGTGCCAGCAGTCTCAAAGCGGGAGGGCGACAAAATGAGCAGTTCTTC
TRBD2	many	TRBV7-9	TRBJ2-1	CASSRGTSHEQFF	TGTGCCAGCAGCCGCGGGACTAGCCATGAGCAGTTCTTC
.	few	TRBV12-5	TRBJ2-3	CASARGLVQDTQYF	TGTGCTAGTGCCCGAGGGCTAGTGCAAGATACGCAGTATTTT
.	many	TRBV12-3/TRBV12-4	TRBJ1-2	CASSLQGGYTF	TGTGCCAGCAGTCTCCAAGGTGGCTACACCTTC
.	.	TRBV19	TRBJ1-1	CASWGDLNTEAFF	TGTGCCAGTTGGGGAGACTTGAACACTGAAGCTTTCTTT
.	.	TRBV5-1	TRBJ2-5	CASSWDRDLEETQYF	TGCGCCAGCAGCTGGGACCGGGACTTAGAAGAGACCCAGTACTTC
TRBD2	few	TRBV4-1	TRBJ2-2	CASSPGRGNTGELFF	TGCGCCAGCAGCCCTGGGAGGGGGAACACCGGGGAGCTGTTTTTT
.	.	TRBV10-3	TRBJ1-1	CAISGREMNTEAFF	TGTGCCATCAGTGGGAGGGAAATGAACACTGAAGCTTTCTTT
.	many	TRBV12-3/TRBV12-4	TRBJ1-5	CASSSGNQPQHF	TGTGCCAGCAGTTCCGGGAATCAGCCCCAGCATTTT
TRBD1	few	TRBV12-3/TRBV12-4	TRBJ1-5	CATRQGSGNQPQHF	TGTGCCACCCGACAGGGGAGCGGCAATCAGCCCCAGCATTTT
.	.	TRBV11-2	TRBJ2-5	CASSSTREETQYF	TGTGCCAGCAGCTCTACTAGAGAAGAGACCCAGTACTTC
.	few	TRBV12-3/TRBV12-4	TRBJ2-2	CASSLDHNTGELFF	TGTGCCAGCAGTTTGGACCATAACACCGGGGAGCTGTTTTTT
.	few	TRBV20-1	TRBJ2-3	CSARSGTSTDTQYF	TGCAGTGCTAGAAGCGGAACTAGCACAGATACGCAGTATTTT
.	few	TRBV29-1	TRBJ1-3	CSVAQGMDTIYF	TGCAGCGTTGCCCAGGGGATGGACACCATATATTTT
TRBD2	few	TRBV6-1	TRBJ2-7	CASSGAGLAGGLYEQYF	TGTGCCAGCAGTGGCGCCGGACTAGCGGGAGGATTGTACGAGCAGTACTTC
.	.	TRBV3-1	TRBJ2-2	CASRTNGPTGELFF	TGTGCCAGCAGAACTAATGGGCCAACCGGGGAGCTGTTTTTT
.	.	TRBV6-4	TRBJ1-2	CASSRNSLTNYGYTF	TGTGCCAGCAGTAGGAATTCGTTGACAAACTATGGCTACACCTTC
.	.	TRBV11-1	TRBJ2-7	CASSRRQDLYEQYF	TGTGCCAGCAGCAGGCGTCAGGACTTATACGAGCAGTACTTC
.	few	TRBV6-1	TRBJ1-6	CASSEQDNSPLHF	TGTGCCAGCAGTGAACAGGATAATTCACCCCTCCACTTT
.	many	TRBV2	TRBJ1-4	CASSEGSGEKLFF	TGTGCCAGCAGTGAAGGTAGCGGCGAAAAACTGTTTTTT